This T cell receptor beta chain appears in the sequencing data of a study of cytomegalovirus exposure and HLA in healthy donors. Whole-study findings and limits: The authors listed around 150 TCR beta chains as cytomegalovirus-associated. The study had only CMV serostatus as immune exposure information. Looking again later, the authors saw that most CMV-associated TCR beta chains seemed HLA-restricted.

PCR employed 60 Vbeta and 13 Jbeta primers. Measured with immunoSEQ multiplex PCR; TCRdb has only the in-frame clones, and not every one. In the table there are 80,000 to 100,000 clones, 81% of which are singletons. As for this clone: Its antigen remains unknown.

The V gene's germline CDR1 is MNHEY and CDR2 SVGAGI. V was pared by 8 bases and J by 7 bases, with 4 bases of the junction left unmatched. The CDR3 is 11 residues long. The specimen sequenced was PBMCs. The rearrangement links TRBV6-5 to TRBJ1-2; 7 nucleotides line up with TRBD1. This clonotype originated in a man aged 40-50 years in good health and CMV-seronegative. CDR3 nucleotide sequence: TGTGCCAGCGGACAGGCAGGTGGCTACACCTTC. Translated, it gives CASGQAGGYTF.